The clone carrying this TCR beta chain was recorded only once. The antigen remains unidentified. This sample is part of a study of T cells in Graves' hyperthyroidism and ophthalmopathy. Study information: Peripheral blood was drawn at first diagnosis, prior to all treatment. Study-level findings and limits: Most thyroid-expanded clonotypes above 0.001 were also found in blood.

Authors of the study amplified TCR beta CDR3 regions from RNA transcripts. TCR CDR3 regions were first amplified by RT-PCR with HTBI primers. TCRdb recomputed calls from the multiplex PCR reads with MiXCR, one row per CDR3 protein. The top ten clones hold 7% to 10% of a sample with over 700,000 distinct CDR3 sequences, about 38% of them seen once. CDR3 size: 16 residues. V shed 4 bases, J shed 7 bases, and the junction held 10 bases outside the gene matches. Germline V gene lookup returns CDR1 SGDLS and CDR2 YYNGEE. Patients were excluded for uncontrolled infection, other autoimmune disease, pregnancy or lactation. For the diagnoses, clinical symptoms, serum thyroxine and TRAb, thyroid ultrasound and orbital computed tomography were used.

Sequenced material: blood. The rearrangement links TRBV9 to TRBJ1-6, with TRBD1 identical over 8 bases. This receptor was taken from a man aged 18-30 years with Graves' hyperthyroidism. CDR3 amino acids: CASSPAGTGRNSPLHF. The CDR3 DNA reads TGTGCCAGCAGCCCCGCCGGGACAGGTAGAAATTCACCCCTCCACTTT.